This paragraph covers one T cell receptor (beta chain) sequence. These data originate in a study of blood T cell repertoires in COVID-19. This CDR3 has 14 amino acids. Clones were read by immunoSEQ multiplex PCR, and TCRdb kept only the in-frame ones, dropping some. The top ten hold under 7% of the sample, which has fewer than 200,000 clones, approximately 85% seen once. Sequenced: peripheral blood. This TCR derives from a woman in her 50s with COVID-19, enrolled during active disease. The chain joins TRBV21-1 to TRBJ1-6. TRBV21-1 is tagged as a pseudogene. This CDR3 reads CASSKVEVRSPLHF. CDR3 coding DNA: TGTGCCAGCAGCAAAGTTGAGGTTAGGTCACCCCTCCACTTT.